This TCR beta chain was captured in a study of blood T cell repertoires in COVID-19. Study-level information: Acute and convalescent COVID-19 specimens originated in the United States, Italy and Spain. T cells, B-cell-depleted T cells, or PBMCs supplied cDNA or gDNA.

Germline loops: CDR1 MNHNY, CDR2 SVGAGI (reference sequence). Trimming shortened V by 0 bases and J by 8 bases, and 5 bases separated the two germline ends. There are 12 residues in the CDR3. Under the authors' procedure: Estimation of nucleated cell counts relied on the amplification of reference gene primers. Sequenced by immunoSEQ multiplex PCR; TCRdb stores in-frame clones only, minus some. D and trimming come from the DNA, and the V and J calls and clone size come from that table. Among 110,000 to 150,000 clones, roughly 87% were seen once, and the ten largest hold less than 2%. This clone showed up just a few times.

The receptor was isolated from a man in his 70s with acute or convalescent COVID-19. Sequencing was done on a sample of peripheral blood. This chain links TRBV6-6 with TRBJ1-3; D unresolved. CDR3 sequence: CASSYSGYTIYF. Here the CDR3 DNA reads TGTGCCAGCAGTTACTCGGGCTACACCATATATTTT.